These 4 T cell receptor beta chains were sequenced from one sample in a study of Graves' ophthalmopathy and Graves' hyperthyroidism. Investigators amplified TCR beta CDR3 regions from RNA transcripts. HTBI-primed first-round RT-PCR preceded second-round multiplex PCR. A single record per CDR3 protein comes from TCRdb applying MiXCR to the multiplex PCR reads. The sample includes over a million distinct CDR3 sequences, about 38% of them seen just once. Input material: peripheral blood or thyroid tissue (not recorded which). These receptors were taken from an adult man with Graves' hyperthyroidism.

This clonotype was seen ten or more times. The V gene is TRBV29-1, the J gene TRBJ1-1; TRBD1 agrees at 9 bases. There are 15 residues in the CDR3. The V segment lost 4 bases and the J segment 4 bases; nucleotides outside the gene matches: 10. Germline CDR1 is SQVTM and CDR2 is ANQGSEA. CDR3 coding DNA: TGCAGCGTTGGGAACAGGGGGCTTTGGGGCACTGAAGCTTTCTTT. It is translated as CSVGNRGLWGTEAFF.

Ten or more counts support this clonotype. The chain carries TRBV29-1 and TRBJ1-2; TRBD1 aligns across 8 bases. The CDR3 extends over 15 amino acids. Germline trimming cut 1 base from V and 8 bases from J; bases unmatched to any gene: 12. The germline V gene has CDR1 SQVTM and CDR2 ANQGSEA. Here the CDR3 DNA reads TGCAGCGTTGAAGGTCAGGGGGCCCTAAGTAGGGGCTACACCTTC. It specifies CSVEGQGALSRGYTF. The full variable domain, rest sourced from reference TRBV29-1 and TRBJ1-2, is SAVISQKPSRDICQRGTSLTIQCQVDSQVTMMFWYRQQPGQSLTLIATANQGSEATYESGFVIDKFPISRPNLTFSTLTVSNMSPEDSSIYLCSVEGQGALSRGYTFGSGTRLTVV.

On this clonotype: One end of the junction fails to match germline, which may point to a read error. This chain uses TRBV29-1 with TRBJ2-2; a weak D match, TRBD2 (5 bases). This CDR3 is 10 amino acids long. Germline values: CDR1 SQVTM, CDR2 ANQGSEA. The CDR3 sequence: CGAGTGELSW. The CDR3 DNA follows: TGCGGCGCTGGAACCGGGGAGCTGTCTTGG.

The chain has TRBV7-2 and TRBJ2-7; 8 nucleotides align to TRBD2. V lost 1 base to trimming and J lost 0 bases; unmatched junction nucleotides: 8. Germline CDR1 reads SGHTA; CDR2 reads FQGNSA. The CDR3 runs to 17 residues. The CDR3 DNA sequence: TGTGCCAGCAGCTTAGGGGCGGGGGGCTTTAACTCCTACGAGCAGTACTTC. This gives the protein CASSLGAGGFNSYEQYF.